The following is a T cell receptor (beta chain) sequence with its context. Antigen: not known. This record comes from a study of cytomegalovirus exposure and HLA in healthy donors. Whole-study findings and limits: V segments that were indistinguishable, TRBV6-2 and TRBV6-3 among them, were omitted from analysis. Most CMV-associated TCR beta chains were later found to appear HLA-restricted. For cytomegalovirus status, the classifier reportedly gave diagnoses with high specificity and sensitivity.

The CDR3 has 13 amino acids. Germline CDR1 SGHNT, CDR2 YYREEE (reference sequence). The junction had 9 bases not matched to a gene; V was cut back by 6 bases and J by 6 bases. The PCR employed 60 Vbeta primers together with 13 Jbeta primers. TCRdb keeps only in-frame clones here, not all; method: immunoSEQ multiplex PCR. The table shows about 75,000 clones, with 80% to 90% occurring only once. The chain recombines TRBV5-4 with TRBJ2-7, with 7 nucleotides matching TRBD1. Input material: PBMCs. The origin of this receptor is a man in his 70s in good health and CMV-seropositive. The CDR3 is CASKKGGELEQYF. Here the CDR3 DNA reads TGTGCCAGCAAAAAAGGGGGCGAACTCGAGCAGTACTTC. The entire variable domain, with the rest obtained from reference TRBV5-4 and TRBJ2-7, is as follows: ETGVTQSPTHLIKTRGQQVTLRCSSQSGHNTVSWYQQALGQGPQFIFQYYREEENGRGNFPPRFSGLQFPNYSSELNVNALELDDSALYLCASKKGGELEQYFGPGTRLTVT.